The 17 T cell receptor beta chains reported below all come from one sample, sequenced in a study of post-analysis software for immune sequencing data. Prepared libraries of TCR beta cDNA carried unique molecular identifiers. MiXCR, run by TCRdb on the PCR reads, gives a single entry per CDR3 protein. The sample includes around 400,000 distinct CDR3 sequences, approximately 39% of them seen just once. The antigens these receptors bind are not known. Findings of the study overall: Elevated frequency relative to controls characterized four to six TRBV segments in patients, TRBV5-6, TRBV5-1 and TRBV20-1 among them.

Sequencing used blood. These receptor sequences come from a girl between 2 and 10 years old with multiple sclerosis.

The V gene is TRBV12-3 or TRBV12-4, the J gene TRBJ2-3; no reliable D call. The CDR3 runs to 16 residues. Between the trimmed V and J ends, which lost 5 bases and 0 bases, there was a span of 15 bases. The CDR3 here is CASSPNYPSSTDTQYF. CDR3 in DNA: TGTGCCAGCAGTCCCAATTATCCGAGTAGCACAGATACGCAGTATTTT.

V and J are TRBV28 and TRBJ2-3; TRBD2 matches 9 bases. The CDR3 has 16 residues. V trimming: 3 bases; J trimming: 2 bases; junction bases outside the gene matches: 6. Germline V CDR1 and CDR2: MDHEN, SYDVKM. The CDR3 DNA reads as TGTGCCAGCAGTTTTGGAGCGGGGGGATACACAGATACGCAGTATTTT. Its translation is CASSFGAGGYTDTQYF.

V is TRBV4-1 and J is TRBJ2-4; 9 positions match TRBD1. The end of the DNA is better explained by TRBJ2-7, so the J call may be wrong. The germline V gene has CDR1 MGHRA and CDR2 YSYEKL. This CDR3 region has 17 residues. As DNA, the CDR3 is TGCGCCAGCAGCCAAGATTTTAGGGACAGGGAGACCTACGAGCAGTACTTC. Amino acid sequence: CASSQDFRDRETYEQYF.

The rearrangement joins TRBV6-5 to TRBJ1-2; a possible D gene is TRBD1 (5 bases). The CDR3 spans 13 residues. Germline CDR1 reads MNHEY; CDR2 reads SVGAGI. Trimming left V 0 bases short and J 7 bases short, with 9 bases between. The CDR3 DNA sequence: TGTGCCAGCAGTTACTCGCGGCAGGGTGGCTACACCTTC. Its protein is CASSYSRQGGYTF.

The rearrangement joins TRBV29-1 to TRBJ2-3, with no clear D. V was trimmed by 6 bases and J by 6 bases, leaving 10 bases between them. This CDR3 is built from 11 residues. Germline V gives CDR1 SQVTM, CDR2 ANQGSEA. In nucleotides, the CDR3 is TGCAGCGTGCGGTTCGGGGATACGCAGTATTTT. Amino acid sequence: CSVRFGDTQYF.

There are a few counts of this clonotype. This chain connects TRBV29-1 to TRBJ2-1; tentative D call: TRBD2 (5 bases). The CDR3 sequence is 15 residues long. CDR1 is SQVTM and CDR2 is ANQGSEA in the germline V gene. Trimming stripped 6 bases from V and 8 bases from J, with 23 bases between. DNA for the CDR3: TGCAGCGTCGAGATTTTGGCCTTCGGGATCGATGAGCAGTTCTTC. It translates to CSVEILAFGIDEQFF.

V usage is TRBV28 and J usage is TRBJ2-4, with 8 bases matching TRBD1. V trimming: 6 bases; J trimming: 3 bases; junction bases outside the gene matches: 10. Germline CDR1 reads MDHEN; CDR2 reads SYDVKM. The CDR3 runs 16 residues. The CDR3 loop is CASRRGAQGGKNIQYF. CDR3 nucleotides: TGTGCCAGCAGGAGAGGGGCACAGGGGGGCAAAAACATTCAGTACTTC.

The genes are TRBV4-2 and TRBJ1-2; 12 bases are a match to TRBD1. This CDR3 has 18 amino acids. The V and J ends lost 3 bases and 5 bases, in that order; junction bases with no gene match: 13. Germline V lookup: CDR1 LGHNA, CDR2 YNFKEQ. Here the CDR3 reads CASSHYGDRGLGVYGYTF. In DNA, the CDR3 is TGTGCCAGCAGCCACTACGGGGACAGGGGGCTAGGGGTTTATGGCTACACCTTC.

This clonotype has just a few counts. The chain carries TRBV12-3 or TRBV12-4 and TRBJ2-1; possibly TRBD1 for D (5 bases). CDR3 length: 11 residues. Trimming pared 8 bases from V and 9 bases from J, leaving 11 bases between. In nucleotides, the CDR3 is TGTGCCAGCCGTCAGGGTACTGAGCAGTTCTTC. This sequence encodes CASRQGTEQFF.

The CDR3 is CASSQESQWETQYF. For the CDR3, the DNA is TGTGCCAGCAGCCAAGAATCGCAGTGGGAGACCCAGTACTTC. The chain recombines TRBV4-2 with TRBJ2-5; D is unclear. Germline CDR1 LGHNA, CDR2 YNFKEQ. V gave up 0 bases and J gave up 5 bases, with 10 bases separating them. The CDR3 is 14 amino acids.

This clonotype was recorded a few times. This rearrangement joins TRBV6-5 to TRBJ1-1; D not resolved. Germline CDR1 MNHEY, CDR2 SVGAGI. The CDR3 has 16 residues. The V end lost 4 bases, the J end lost 0 bases, and 15 bases lay between the germline ends. CDR3 DNA: TGTGCCAGCAGTTCTGGACGGGCTCGGATGAACACTGAAGCTTTCTTT. It specifies CASSSGRARMNTEAFF.

For the CDR3, the DNA is TGTGCCAGCAGTGACAGGAATGGAAACACCATATATTTT. Translated: CASSDRNGNTIYF. This chain uses TRBV6-5 with TRBJ1-3; possibly TRBD1 for D (6 bases). CDR3 length equals 13 residues. V lost 5 bases and J lost 3, with 8 bases in between. Germline CDR1 MNHEY, CDR2 SVGAGI.

This clonotype was seen more than once but under ten times. V is TRBV20-1 and J is TRBJ2-5; D unclear. V lost 1 base, J lost 0 bases, and 12 bases lay in between. This CDR3 region has 15 residues. Germline values: CDR1 DFQATT, CDR2 SNEGSKA (reference sequence). This chain's CDR3 is CSARVQQPYQETQYF. In DNA form, the CDR3 reads TGCAGTGCTAGAGTACAGCAACCGTACCAAGAGACCCAGTACTTC.

The V gene is TRBV28, the J gene TRBJ2-6; 7 bases fit TRBD1. The germline CDR1 and CDR2 sequences are MDHEN and SYDVKM. The ends lost 4 bases at V and 0 bases at J; junction bases unmatched: 15. The CDR3 has 20 residues. The CDR3: CASSSIYRGLHYSGANVLTF. CDR3 coding DNA: TGTGCCAGCAGTTCAATATACAGGGGTCTACATTACTCTGGGGCCAACGTCCTGACTTTC. The whole variable domain, remainder taken from reference TRBV28 and TRBJ2-6, is DVKVTQSSRYLVKRTGEKVFLECVQDMDHENMFWYRQDPGLGLRLIYFSYDVKMKEKGDIPEGYSVSREKKERFSLILESASTNQTSMYLCASSSIYRGLHYSGANVLTFGAGSRLTVL.

The gene calls are TRBV29-1 and TRBJ1-1; D remains unclear. V lost 4 bases to trimming and J lost 7 bases, with 19 bases between them. Per germline, CDR1 SQVTM and CDR2 ANQGSEA. CDR3 size: 14 residues. The DNA of the CDR3 is TGCAGCGTTGCCGAGATCCTCTCTGGCGGTGAAGCTTTCTTT. Translating gives CSVAEILSGGEAFF.

V is TRBV11-2 and J is TRBJ2-1; tentative D call: TRBD1 (5 bases). The CDR3 loop spans 16 amino acids. Germline lookup yields CDR1 SGHAT and CDR2 FQNNGV. Deletions cut 4 bases from V and 2 bases from J, with 15 bases between. The CDR3 sequence is CASSSLTAITYNEQFF. The CDR3 DNA is TGTGCCAGCAGCTCACTGACAGCCATAACCTACAATGAGCAGTTCTTC.

The chain has TRBV9 and TRBJ1-2; 9 bases are a match to TRBD1. With V trimmed by 0 bases and J by 4 bases, 1 base remained unmatched. The CDR3 covers 14 residues. In germline, CDR1 is SGDLS, CDR2 YYNGEE. DNA for the CDR3: TGTGCCAGCAGCGTAGGGACAGGGGCCTATGGCTACACCTTC. This codes for CASSVGTGAYGYTF.